This TCR beta chain was sequenced for a study of CD8+ T cells in alopecia areata. Study conclusions and caveats: Many expanded lesional clones stayed in scalp and blood while on tofacitinib.

This clone was seen a handful of times. The antigen is not known. The V gene end was trimmed by 0 bases and the J gene end by 5 bases; junction bases not matched to a gene: 6. CDR1 MGHRA and CDR2 YSYEKL come from the germline V gene. The CDR3 sequence is 16 residues long. In each case, RNA was isolated and then reverse transcribed into cDNA as the sequencing template. Produced via immunoSEQ multiplex PCR; TCRdb's table is partial and in-frame only. Of more than 200,000 clones listed, approximately 40% are singletons. Treatment noted: oral pan-JAK inhibitor, 5-10 mg twice daily. This TCR came from a human donor with alopecia areata. The V gene is TRBV4-1, the J gene TRBJ2-5; 10 bases line up with TRBD2. Source: CD4+ T cells sorted from blood, taken at roughly week 36, from a patient treated with tofacitinib. The DNA of the CDR3 is TGCGCCAGCAGCCAAGATGGAGCGGGAGGGAGGGAGACCCAGTACTTC. Translation gives CASSQDGAGGRETQYF.